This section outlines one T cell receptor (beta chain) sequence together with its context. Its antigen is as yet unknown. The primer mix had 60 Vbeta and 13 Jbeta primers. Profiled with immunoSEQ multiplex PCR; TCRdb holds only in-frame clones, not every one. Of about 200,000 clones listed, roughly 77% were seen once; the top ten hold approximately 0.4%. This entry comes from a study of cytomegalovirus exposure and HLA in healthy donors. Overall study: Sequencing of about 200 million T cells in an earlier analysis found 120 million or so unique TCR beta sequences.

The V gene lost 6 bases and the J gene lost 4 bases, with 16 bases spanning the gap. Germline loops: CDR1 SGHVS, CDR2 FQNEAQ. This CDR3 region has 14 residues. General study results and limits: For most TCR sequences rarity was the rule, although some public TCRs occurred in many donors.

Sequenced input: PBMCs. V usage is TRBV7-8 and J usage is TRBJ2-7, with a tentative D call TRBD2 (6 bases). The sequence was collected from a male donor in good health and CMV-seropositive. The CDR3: CASRGRRGGYEQYF. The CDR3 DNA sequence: TGTGCCAGCAGGGGCAGGAGGGGAGGTTACGAGCAGTACTTC. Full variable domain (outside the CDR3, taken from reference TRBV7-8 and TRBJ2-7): GAGVSQSPRYKVAKRGQDVALRCDPISGHVSLFWYQQALGQGPEFLTYFQNEAQLDKSGLPSDRFFAERPEGSVSTLKIQRTQQEDSAVYLCASRGRRGGYEQYFGPGTRLTVT.